One sample yielded the 13 T cell receptor beta chains listed below, sequenced in a study of brain metastases from non-small cell lung cancer. Method: immunoSEQ multiplex PCR; TCRdb's copy keeps in-frame clones and lacks some. Of a few thousand clones listed, over 95% are singletons. Sequencing used tumor-adjacent normal tissue. The receptor source for this set is a donor over 35 with non-small cell lung cancer.

The chain links TRBV19 to TRBJ2-3, with TRBD1 as a possible D gene (6 bases). V was shortened by 4 bases and J by 1 base, with 15 bases between the two germline ends. This CDR3 comprises 16 residues. Germline CDR1 LNHDA, CDR2 SQIVND (reference sequence). The CDR3 DNA reads as TGTGCCAGTAGTACACTGGACAGAACTCGCACAGATACGCAGTATTTT. As protein: CASSTLDRTRTDTQYF.

This chain uses TRBV2 with TRBJ2-5; 9 bases line up with TRBD2. The CDR3 spans 12 residues. With 6 bases clipped from V and 5 bases from J, the junction kept 1 base outside the gene matches. From germline, CDR1 is SNHLY and CDR2 FYNNEI. The chain's CDR3 is CASSLAGETQYF. The CDR3 coding sequence is TGTGCCAGCAGCCTAGCGGGGGAGACCCAGTACTTC.

V is TRBV6-2 or TRBV6-3 and J is TRBJ1-5; D is uncertain. From germline, CDR1 is MNHEY and CDR2 SVGEGT. Trimming removed 0 bases at V and 2 bases at J, with 8 bases between. This CDR3 contains 15 residues. The CDR3 here is CASSYSSQGNQPQHF. The CDR3 bases are TGTGCCAGCAGTTACTCGAGTCAGGGCAATCAGCCCCAGCATTTT.

This chain links TRBV9 with TRBJ2-5; D is possibly TRBD1 or TRBD2 (6 bases each). There are 14 residues in the CDR3. The V gene's germline CDR1 is SGDLS and CDR2 YYNGEE. Between the trimmed V and J ends, which lost 0 bases and 3 bases, there was a span of 9 bases. The CDR3, as DNA: TGTGCCAGCAGCGTAGGGGGGGCTGAAGAGACCCAGTACTTC. It encodes CASSVGGAEETQYF.

The chain combines TRBV6-5 with TRBJ2-2, with D possibly being TRBD1 (6 bases). Trimming left V 0 bases short and J 14 bases short, with 19 bases between. The CDR3 is made up of 15 amino acids. CDR1 is MNHEY and CDR2 is SVGAGI in the germline V gene. Here the CDR3 reads CASSYSQGSVGKLFF. The CDR3 region has the DNA TGTGCCAGCAGTTACTCGCAGGGGTCGGTCGGGAAACTGTTTTTT.

This chain uses TRBV19 with TRBJ2-5; D is ambiguous. The length of the CDR3 is 16 residues. V was cut by 3 bases and J by 2 bases, with 16 bases left in between. The germline V gene has CDR1 LNHDA and CDR2 SQIVND (reference sequence). The CDR3 sequence: CASSIAVTGGQETQYF. The CDR3 nucleotides are TGTGCCAGTAGTATTGCCGTAACGGGCGGACAAGAGACCCAGTACTTC.

With respect to this clone: Other DNA sequences in this specimen translate into the identical CDR3. The J gene is TRBJ1-6, the V gene TRBV2, with D unresolved. Per germline, CDR1 SNHLY and CDR2 FYNNEI. CDR3 length: 12 residues. Trimming removed 6 bases at V and 12 bases at J, with 12 bases between. CDR3: CASRQTNEPLHF. The CDR3 DNA reads as TGTGCCAGCAGGCAGACTAATGAACCCCTCCACTTT.

This sequence joins TRBV19 and TRBJ2-3; 7 bases align to TRBD1. The CDR3 loop spans 16 amino acids. The V segment lost 3 bases and the J segment 3 bases; nucleotides outside the gene matches: 9. Per the germline V gene, CDR1 is LNHDA and CDR2 is SQIVND (reference sequence). CDR3 loop: CASSIQGGAGTDTQYF. DNA for the CDR3: TGTGCCAGTAGTATTCAAGGGGGCGCGGGTACAGATACGCAGTATTTT.

For this clone: At one of its ends the junction is not consistent with the germline gene, which may arise from a read error. Other DNA sequences in the sample encode the same CDR3. V and J are TRBV5-5 and TRBJ2-7; D gene ambiguous. Germline loops: CDR1 SGHKS, CDR2 YYEKEE (reference sequence). The CDR3 extends over 16 amino acids. The DNA of the CDR3 is TGTGCCAGCAGCTTGGCCCTTACCCACTCCTCCAACGAGCAGTACTTC. The encoded protein is CASSLALTHSSNEQYF.

The chain employs TRBV2 and TRBJ2-5; tentative D call: TRBD1 (6 bases). In germline, CDR1 is SNHLY, CDR2 FYNNEI. The CDR3 length is 14 residues. The V end was cut by 5 bases, the J end by 3 bases, with 13 bases between. The CDR3 spells CASSIQGVKETQYF. CDR3 DNA: TGTGCCAGCAGTATACAGGGCGTGAAAGAGACCCAGTACTTC.

J is TRBJ1-2 and V is TRBV27; no reliable D call. In germline, CDR1 is MNHEY, CDR2 SMNVEV (reference sequence). This CDR3 region has 13 residues. Deletions cut 3 bases from V and 4 bases from J, with 9 bases between. The CDR3, as DNA: TGTGCCAGCAGTTTTGACGCACGCTATGGCTACACCTTC. Its protein product is CASSFDARYGYTF.

The rearrangement links TRBV5-4 to TRBJ2-1; possible D gene TRBD2, 6 bases. Per the germline V gene, CDR1 is SGHNT and CDR2 is YYREEE (reference sequence). The CDR3 runs 15 residues. Trimming removed 0 bases from V and 3 bases from J, with 10 bases in between. CDR3 coding DNA: TGTGCCAGCAGCTTGGGACGGGAGTTCTACAATGAGCAGTTCTTC. Its translation: CASSLGREFYNEQFF.

The chain recombines TRBV4-2 with TRBJ2-2, with D possibly being TRBD2 (5 bases). The CDR3 contains 15 residues. The V and J ends lost 4 bases and 6 bases respectively, with 15 bases between them. Germline CDR1 is LGHNA and CDR2 is YNFKEQ. CDR3 amino acids: CASSPPRGSPGELFF. Written as DNA, the CDR3 is TGTGCCAGCAGCCCTCCACGGGGTTCGCCCGGGGAGCTGTTTTTT.